These 19 T cell receptor beta chains share one sample of origin, sequenced in a study of T cell responses to AZD1222 COVID-19 vaccine. Clones were read by immunoSEQ multiplex PCR, and TCRdb kept only the in-frame ones, dropping some. The sample includes about 150,000 clones, about 90% of them seen just once. Sequencing used peripheral blood, obtained on day 0 of AZD1222 vaccination. These receptors all come from an adult in good health.

The rearrangement uses TRBV9 and TRBJ2-1; possibly TRBD1 or TRBD2 for D (5 bases each). The length of the CDR3 is 15 residues. Germline V gene lookup returns CDR1 SGDLS and CDR2 YYNGEE. Trimming took 0 bases from V and 5 from J, leaving 12 bases between them. The CDR3 DNA reads TGTGCCAGCAGCGTAGCGACGGGGCGGGACAATGAGCAGTTCTTC. As protein: CASSVATGRDNEQFF.

The rearrangement uses TRBV6-2 or TRBV6-3 and TRBJ1-5; 8 nucleotides match TRBD1. V shed 2 bases, J shed 3 bases, and the junction held 12 bases outside the gene matches. The CDR3 covers 18 residues. Germline V lookup: CDR1 MNHEY, CDR2 SVGEGT. The CDR3, as DNA: TGTGCCAGCAGTTACCCCTCTACTGGACAGGGCCTCAATCAGCCCCAGCATTTT. Its protein product is CASSYPSTGQGLNQPQHF.

This clone was found a few times. The chain recombines TRBV12-3 or TRBV12-4 with TRBJ2-2; D not certain. This CDR3 region has 12 residues. The V and J ends lost 5 bases and 6 bases respectively, with 7 bases between them. In DNA, the CDR3 is TGTGCCAGCAGTACCCTATCCGGGGAGCTGTTTTTT. Amino acids: CASSTLSGELFF.

The chain combines TRBV25-1 with TRBJ1-2; 9 nucleotides align to TRBD1. Germline assignment: CDR1 MGHDK and CDR2 SYGVNS. The CDR3 loop spans 16 amino acids. V lost 1 base, J lost 7 bases, and 10 bases stayed unmatched. The CDR3 protein is CASSELRGTGLFGYTF. The CDR3 DNA sequence: TGTGCCAGCAGTGAATTGAGAGGGACAGGGCTTTTTGGCTACACCTTC.

This clone came up a few times. The chain carries TRBV28 and TRBJ1-5; D not resolved. Germline-derived CDR1 and CDR2 are MDHEN and SYDVKM. This CDR3 spans 12 amino acids. V was clipped by 6 bases and J by 11 bases, with 14 bases between them. CDR3 loop: CASRDEGRSQHF. Here the CDR3 DNA reads TGTGCCAGCAGAGACGAAGGTCGGTCCCAGCATTTT.

The chain carries TRBV7-6 and TRBJ1-5; D unclear. V was pared by 2 bases and J by 5 bases, with 13 bases between. The germline V gene has CDR1 SGHVS and CDR2 FNYEAQ. The CDR3 has 15 amino acids. This CDR3 is CASSLSSFGYQPQHF. The CDR3 region has the DNA TGTGCCAGCAGCTTAAGTTCATTCGGGTATCAGCCCCAGCATTTT.

The chain uses TRBV28 and TRBJ1-2; 8 bases map to TRBD1. There are 14 residues in the CDR3. Germline CDR1 reads MDHEN; CDR2 reads SYDVKM. The V gene end was trimmed by 3 bases and the J gene end by 7 bases; junction bases not matched to a gene: 7. CDR3 residues: CASSFSGGERGYTF. CDR3 bases: TGTGCCAGCAGTTTTTCAGGGGGCGAACGTGGCTACACCTTC.

The chain has TRBV6-1 and TRBJ2-7; no clear D. CDR1 is MNHNS and CDR2 is SASEGT in the germline V gene. The CDR3 is 12 residues long. Trimming shortened V by 2 bases and J by 1 base, and 3 bases separated the two germline ends. The CDR3 DNA follows: TGTGCCAGCAGTGAACTATCCTACGAGCAGTACTTC. Protein: CASSELSYEQYF.

Regarding this clone: Other DNA sequences from this sample encode an identical CDR3 as well. V and J are TRBV5-1 and TRBJ2-7; 7 nucleotides match TRBD1. From germline, CDR1 is SGHRS and CDR2 YFSETQ. V was clipped by 4 bases and J by 0 bases; unmatched bases: 7. The CDR3 is 15 amino acids. The DNA of the CDR3 is TGCGCCAGCAGCCCCCGGACAGGTAGCTCCTACGAGCAGTACTTC. It translates to CASSPRTGSSYEQYF.

The genes are TRBV27 and TRBJ2-7; D is possibly TRBD2 (6 bases). The V end lost 5 bases, the J end lost 0 bases, and 11 bases lay between the germline ends. Germline V gives CDR1 MNHEY, CDR2 SMNVEV (reference sequence). The CDR3 contains 14 residues. The CDR3 protein is CASSTGTGSYEQYF. In nucleotides, the CDR3 is TGTGCCAGCAGTACGGGGACTGGCTCCTACGAGCAGTACTTC.

The chain recombines TRBV4-1 with TRBJ2-1; 10 bases map to TRBD2. The CDR3 contains 17 residues. Germline CDR1 is MGHRA and CDR2 is YSYEKL. Trimming took 2 bases from V and 4 from J; bases not matched to a gene: 8. The CDR3 spells CASSQREAGGLYNEQFF. The CDR3, as DNA: TGCGCCAGCAGCCAAAGAGAAGCGGGAGGGCTGTACAATGAGCAGTTCTTC.

The rearrangement uses TRBV29-1 and TRBJ2-1, with a weak D call TRBD2 (8 bases). The CDR3 consists of 11 residues. Germline lookup yields CDR1 SQVTM and CDR2 ANQGSEA. Trimming took 6 bases from V and 9 from J, leaving 12 bases between them. DNA for the CDR3: TGCAGCGTACGGGAGGGGGCTGAGCAGTTCTTC. As protein: CSVREGAEQFF.

V usage is TRBV10-2 and J usage is TRBJ1-1; perhaps TRBD1 as D (6 bases). From germline, CDR1 is WSHSY and CDR2 SAAADI. Deletions cut 0 bases from V and 7 bases from J, with 15 bases between. The CDR3 is made up of 15 amino acids. The CDR3 sequence is CASSESGGARGEAFF. The CDR3 nucleotides are TGCGCCAGCAGTGAGTCTGGGGGGGCGCGAGGTGAAGCTTTCTTT.

The chain joins TRBV7-2 to TRBJ1-5; tentatively, D is TRBD1 (5 bases). CDR3 size: 16 residues. V lost 5 bases, J lost 2 bases, and 16 bases lay in between. The V gene's germline CDR1 is SGHTA and CDR2 FQGNSA. As DNA, the CDR3 is TGTGCCAGCAGCGTCAAAAGGGGAATTGGCAATCAGCCCCAGCATTTT. This codes for CASSVKRGIGNQPQHF.

The V gene is TRBV28, the J gene TRBJ2-2; D possibly matches TRBD1 or TRBD2 (6 bases each). The CDR3 is 13 amino acids. Trimming cost V 7 bases and J 7 bases, with 13 bases left between them. Germline V gives CDR1 MDHEN, CDR2 SYDVKM. The CDR3 protein is CASTERGDGELFF. CDR3 bases: TGTGCCAGCACGGAGAGGGGGGACGGGGAGCTGTTTTTT. The full variable domain, in which reference TRBV28 and TRBJ2-2 provide the parts outside the CDR3, is DVKVTQSSRYLVKRTGEKVFLECVQDMDHENMFWYRQDPGLGLRLIYFSYDVKMKEKGDIPEGYSVSREKKERFSLILESASTNQTSMYLCASTERGDGELFFGEGSRLTVL.

The chain combines TRBV27 with TRBJ2-7; TRBD1 agrees at 9 bases. The germline CDR1 and CDR2 sequences are MNHEY and SMNVEV (reference sequence). After removal of 2 bases from V and 7 bases from J, the junction contained 6 bases not matched to a gene. The length of the CDR3 is 14 residues. The CDR3 DNA reads as TGTGCCAGCAGTTTAAATAGACAGGGGGTGGAGCAGTACTTC. It translates to CASSLNRQGVEQYF.

CDR3 protein: CASSRAGGLEQYF. The CDR3 DNA reads TGTGCCAGCAGCCGGGCGGGCGGCCTCGAGCAGTACTTC. The J gene is TRBJ2-7, the V gene TRBV7-2; a weak D match, TRBD2 (5 bases). The germline V and J ends were trimmed by 5 bases and 6 bases, with 14 bases remaining between them. The CDR3 covers 13 residues. The germline V gene encodes CDR1 SGHTA and CDR2 FQGNSA.

The chain is built from TRBV19 and TRBJ1-5; D perhaps matches TRBD1 (6 bases). CDR1 and CDR2 (germline): LNHDA, SQIVND (reference sequence). V was shortened by 0 bases and J by 1 base, with 13 bases between the two germline ends. This CDR3 has 17 residues. CDR3 amino acids: CASSIDLGGASNQPQHF. CDR3 DNA: TGTGCCAGTAGTATAGATCTGGGGGGGGCGAGCAATCAGCCCCAGCATTTT.

This clone was seen just once. J is TRBJ2-1 and V is TRBV5-8; 9 bases map to TRBD1. Germline V gene sequence: CDR1 SGHTS, CDR2 YDEGEE. J gave up 5 bases and V 3 bases, and 6 bases lay outside the gene matches. This CDR3 spans 15 amino acids. The DNA for the CDR3 is TGTGCCAGCAGCTCCGGACAGGGGCAGAACAATGAGCAGTTCTTC. Its translation: CASSSGQGQNNEQFF.